These 14 T cell receptor beta chains originate from one sample sequenced in a study of CD8+CD57+ T cells in acquired aplastic anemia. TCR beta VDJ and CDR3 profiling used genomic DNA as template. From the reads, TCRdb called clonotypes with MiXCR, one entry per CDR3 protein. The sample consists of some 410,000 distinct CDR3 sequences, around 72% of them appearing once. Sequencing input: sorted CD4+, CD8+, or CD8+CD57+ T cells (not recorded which) from PBMCs. These receptors were taken from a human donor in good health, serving as a control.

This clonotype was seen more than once but under ten times. For the CDR3, the DNA is TGTGCCTGGAGTTGGGACGCCAGCTCTGGAAACACCATATATTTT. It yields the protein CAWSWDASSGNTIYF. This sequence joins TRBV30 and TRBJ1-3; tentative D call: TRBD1 (5 bases). The CDR3 covers 15 residues. Germline CDR1 GTSNPN, CDR2 SVGIG (reference sequence). Trimming stripped 2 bases from V and 0 bases from J, with 11 bases between.

Note on this clonotype: As the CDR3 is not closed by the conserved phenylalanine or tryptophan, this likely results from a read error. The DNA is omitted, as the CDR3 cannot be located on it reliably, and the CDR3 follows TCRdb's listing. The CDR3 sequence: CASSSGEGEYIQQG. The chain uses TRBV2 and TRBJ2-5; the table's D gene call, TRBD1, was not cross checked with the DNA. CDR1 is SNHLY, CDR2 FYNNEI, per germline. The CDR3 has 14 residues if both end residues are counted.

This chain uses TRBV20-1 with TRBJ1-2; a weak D match, TRBD1 (5 bases). CDR1 DFQATT and CDR2 SNEGSKA come from the germline V gene (reference sequence). The length of the CDR3 is 14 residues. The V and J ends lost 5 bases and 5 bases respectively, with 18 bases between them. The CDR3 region is CSAAPGDSDYGYTF. The CDR3 DNA is TGCAGTGCTGCACCGGGAGACAGCGATTATGGCTACACCTTC.

This clonotype was recorded many times. V usage is TRBV3-1 and J usage is TRBJ1-1; the match to TRBD1 covers 8 bases. Germline CDR1 LGHDT, CDR2 YNNKEL (reference sequence). V shed 5 bases and J 6 bases; nucleotides not matched to a gene: 2. The CDR3 contains 12 residues. The CDR3 sequence is CASSYRGAEAFF. The CDR3 nucleotides read TGTGCCAGCAGCTACAGGGGGGCTGAAGCTTTCTTT.

At least ten counts were recorded for this clonotype. The CDR3 DNA reads TGTGCCAGCAGTGAGAGCCGGGCCTATAACTATGGCTACACCTTC. Translation: CASSESRAYNYGYTF. The J gene is TRBJ1-2, the V gene TRBV2; D uncertain. This CDR3 contains 15 residues. V was shortened by 3 bases and J by 1 base, with 12 bases between the two germline ends. Germline V gene lookup returns CDR1 SNHLY and CDR2 FYNNEI.

As regards this clonotype: A read error may produce the germline difference seen at one junction end. This chain connects TRBV7-9 to TRBJ2-1; D is ambiguous. This CDR3 has 15 residues. Germline V gives CDR1 SEHNR, CDR2 FQNEAQ (reference sequence). Here the CDR3 DNA reads TGTGCCAGCAGACCGACCCAGGCATTTTTGAATGAGAAGTTCTTC. Amino acids: CASRPTQAFLNEKFF.

The V gene is TRBV19, the J gene TRBJ1-1; D is perhaps TRBD1 (6 bases). Germline CDR1 is LNHDA and CDR2 is SQIVND (reference sequence). The CDR3 extends over 15 amino acids. V was trimmed by 1 base and J by 2 bases, leaving 11 bases between them. The DNA for the CDR3 is TGTGCCAGTAGTATAGGGGCAGGGGTCAACACTGAAGCTTTCTTT. Translated: CASSIGAGVNTEAFF.

This clonotype was counted many times. A read error may explain this, as a much larger clone is one base away. The CDR3 nucleotides read TGCAGCGTCTCGGACCCTTCCGAGCGGTACTTC. Translating it yields CSVSDPSERYF. The chain is built from TRBV29-1 and TRBJ2-7; D not certain. The CDR3 loop spans 11 amino acids. Germline lookup yields CDR1 SQVTM and CDR2 ANQGSEA.

Points on this clonotype: The CDR3 ends on some other residue instead of the conserved phenylalanine or tryptophan, so this is likely a read error. The DNA is left out, because the CDR3 cannot be placed on it with certainty; the CDR3 is given as TCRdb lists it. The chain joins TRBV10-3 to TRBJ1-4; whether TRBD1, the table's D call, matches the DNA was not checked. A total of 16 residues make up the CDR3, ends included. CDR1 and CDR2 from the germline V gene are ENHRY and SYGVKD. CDR3 in amino acids: CAISQRRQGAGDTLCS.

This clonotype was picked up a small number of times. One junction end does not reproduce the germline sequence, and a read error may be involved. This sequence joins TRBV7-3 and TRBJ2-3; 13 nucleotides align to TRBD2. Germline lookup yields CDR1 SGHTA and CDR2 FQGTGA. The CDR3 length is 18 residues. The chain's CDR3 is CASSLVNGTSGEADAQYF. The CDR3 bases are TGTGCCAGCAGCTTAGTAAACGGGACTAGCGGGGAGGCAGATGCGCAGTATTTT.

This clonotype was found once. This rearrangement joins TRBV20-1 to TRBJ1-6; 10 bases are a match to TRBD1. CDR1 and CDR2 from the germline V gene are DFQATT and SNEGSKA (reference sequence). This CDR3 is 16 amino acids long. V gave up 5 bases and J gave up 10 bases; unmatched junction bases: 14. As DNA, the CDR3 is TGCAGTGCTGCCCACTCCGGGACAGGGGTAGGGTCACCCCTCCACTTT. Encoded protein: CSAAHSGTGVGSPLHF.

The V and J genes are TRBV5-1 and TRBJ2-7; D uncertain. V lost 0 bases, J lost 3 bases, and 10 bases lay in between. CDR1 is SGHRS, CDR2 YFSETQ, per germline. This CDR3 region has 14 residues. The CDR3 region has the DNA TGCGCCAGCAGCTTGGGGCAGAGGAACTACGAGCAGTACTTC. The encoded protein is CASSLGQRNYEQYF.

The rearrangement joins TRBV5-6 to TRBJ2-7, with a possible D match to TRBD1 (5 bases). The CDR3 extends over 14 amino acids. Deletions cut 3 bases from V and 3 bases from J, with 13 bases between. Germline assignment: CDR1 SGHDT and CDR2 YYEEEE. CDR3 nucleotides: TGTGCCAGCAGCTCCTTGACAGCCAGCTACGAGCAGTACTTC. It translates to CASSSLTASYEQYF.

The chain uses TRBV10-3 and TRBJ1-2, with a tentative D call TRBD1 (5 bases). Germline values: CDR1 ENHRY, CDR2 SYGVKD. There are 15 residues in the CDR3. With 7 bases removed from V and 5 bases from J, the gap between germline ends came to 20 bases. Here the CDR3 DNA reads TGTGCCATCAAAGGGGCAGGGACGGCGGGTTATGGCTACACCTTC. Protein product: CAIKGAGTAGYGYTF.